The rows below give T cell receptor beta chains drawn from one sample of a study of T cells in Graves' hyperthyroidism and ophthalmopathy. Each CDR3 protein gets one entry after TCRdb re-called the multiplex PCR reads with MiXCR. Found here are 750,000 to 900,000 distinct CDR3 sequences, more than 30% of them singletons; the top ten hold around 9.3%. The sample was blood. The receptors here all came from a man between 18 and 29 years old with Graves' hyperthyroidism. The CDR3 runs from the conserved cysteine through the conserved F or W. Each record gives: CDR3 DNA, CDR3 protein, CDR3 length, J gene, V gene, D gene, clone size. A D gene is named only where the DNA matches it firmly. Not every row has a clone size; where given, it reads once, few, many or a size class.

TGTGCCAGCAGCGTAGGGGCGCAGTACGAGCAGTACTTC | CASSVGAQYEQYF | 13 | TRBJ2-7 | TRBV9 | NA | few
TGTGCCAGCAGCTTCAGGGGGGAATCCGGGGAGCAGTACTTC | CASSFRGESGEQYF | 14 | TRBJ2-7 | TRBV11-2 | NA | once
TGTGCCAGTAGTCCGGCGGCTGGCTTTCCCTCCTACGAGCAGTACTTC | CASSPAAGFPSYEQYF | 16 | TRBJ2-7 | TRBV19 | NA | NA
TGTGCCAGCAGTCCTGATTTTTCCCTTGAAGCTTTCTTT | CASSPDFSLEAFF | 13 | TRBJ1-1 | TRBV28 | NA | NA
TGTGCCAGCAGCTTAACTGGGACTAGCTTGTACTTC | CASSLTGTSLYF | 12 | TRBJ2-7 | TRBV7-2 | TRBD2 | few
TGCAGTGCTAGTGACAGCTCAGGTGGAAACACCATATATTTT | CSASDSSGGNTIYF | 14 | TRBJ1-3 | TRBV20-1 | NA | NA
TGTGCCAGCAGCTTGGGCAGGGGGTTCCAAGAGACCCAGCATTTT | CASSLGRGFQETQHF | 15 | TRBJ1-5 | TRBV7-8 | TRBD1 | NA
TGCAGTGCTAGTAGACTAGCGGGGGGCACATACGAGCAGTACTTC | CSASRLAGGTYEQYF | 15 | TRBJ2-7 | TRBV20-1 | TRBD2 | once
TGTGCCAGCAGCTTCGGGCAGAACCTCTACGAGCAGTACTTC | CASSFGQNLYEQYF | 14 | TRBJ2-7 | TRBV7-2 | NA | few
TGTGCCAGTAGTATGTTTGGGAGCAATCAGCCCCAGCATTTT | CASSMFGSNQPQHF | 14 | TRBJ1-5 | TRBV19 | NA | few
TGTGCCACCAGTGGCGGAGGGCAGGGTCAGCCCCAGCATTTT | CATSGGGQGQPQHF | 14 | TRBJ1-5 | TRBV24-1 | NA | many
TGTGCCAGCAGCTTGGGTTGGAAAGAGACCCAGTACTTC | CASSLGWKETQYF | 13 | TRBJ2-5 | TRBV5-6 | NA | NA
TGTGCCAGCAGCTTAGGCGGAGGGCTGGAGACCCAGTACTTC | CASSLGGGLETQYF | 14 | TRBJ2-5 | TRBV7-9 | NA | many
TGTGCCTTGCGTGGGGACAGGACCTATGGCTACACCTTC | CALRGDRTYGYTF | 13 | TRBJ1-2 | TRBV19 | TRBD1 | many
TGTGCCAGCAACGACAGGGGGCAGGGCTACACCTTC | CASNDRGQGYTF | 12 | TRBJ1-2 | TRBV6-1 | TRBD1 | few
TGTGCCAGCAGCTCACCAGGGGGCCTCGGCGGGGAGCTGTTTTTT | CASSSPGGLGGELFF | 15 | TRBJ2-2 | TRBV7-6 | TRBD1 | NA
TGTGCCAGCAGCCAAGGACAGGGAGTTTCCTACGAGCAGTACTTC | CASSQGQGVSYEQYF | 15 | TRBJ2-7 | TRBV7-2 | TRBD1 | few
TGCAGCGTTGCGGTGAGGGAGGAAGCTTTCTTT | CSVAVREEAFF | 11 | TRBJ1-1 | TRBV29-1 | NA | NA
TGTGCCAGTAACCCTGGGGGGGCTGAAGCTTTCTTT | CASNPGGAEAFF | 12 | TRBJ1-1 | TRBV19 | NA | NA
TGTGCCAGCAGCGCGCCCCAAACGAACACTGAAGCTTTCTTT | CASSAPQTNTEAFF | 14 | TRBJ1-1 | TRBV11-3 | NA | few
TGCGCCAGCAGCTTGGTGTTTACAGGGAAAGATTTTAATTCACCCCTCCACTTT | CASSLVFTGKDFNSPLHF | 18 | TRBJ1-6 | TRBV5-1 | NA | once
TGTGCCAGCAGCAAGGATGCCTACGAGCAGTACTTC | CASSKDAYEQYF | 12 | TRBJ2-7 | TRBV7-9 | NA | many
TGTGCCAGCAGCAAGCGGAGGGAAGGGCACGAGCAGTACTTC | CASSKRREGHEQYF | 14 | TRBJ2-7 | TRBV7-2 | NA | many
TGCAGCGTCATCCAGGGTTATGGCTACACCTTC | CSVIQGYGYTF | 11 | TRBJ1-2 | TRBV29-1 | NA | many
TGTGCCAGCAGCCAAGGACGGGTCCCCTACGAGCAGTACTTC | CASSQGRVPYEQYF | 14 | TRBJ2-7 | TRBV14 | NA | few
TGTGCCAGCAGTCCCACAGGGTTTCAGACCCAGTACTTC | CASSPTGFQTQYF | 13 | TRBJ2-5 | TRBV6-5 | NA | few
TGTGCCACCAGCCTTTCCCATAGCGGGAGGGCAAGGACGTGGTTCGGCGAGCAGTACTTC | CATSLSHSGRARTWFGEQYF | 20 | TRBJ2-7 | TRBV15 | TRBD2 | many
TGTGCCAGCAGGGGACAGGGTGGTCAGCCCCAGCATTTT | CASRGQGGQPQHF | 13 | TRBJ1-5 | TRBV6-6 | TRBD1 | many
TGTGCCAGCCTCGGGGGGCCCGAAGCTTTCTTT | CASLGGPEAFF | 11 | TRBJ1-1 | TRBV12-3/TRBV12-4 | NA | once
TGTGCCAGCAGTTTGGGCACAGCGATTCCCTACGAGCAGTACTTC | CASSLGTAIPYEQYF | 15 | TRBJ2-7 | TRBV25-1 | NA | NA
TGTGCCAGCAGTTTAATCGGACAGGGTACCGTTGCGACCCAGTACTTC | CASSLIGQGTVATQYF | 16 | TRBJ2-5 | TRBV12-3/TRBV12-4 | TRBD1 | few
TGTGCCAGCAGCTCAACCCCCAGGTTCGCCTTCAATCAGCCCCAGCATTTT | CASSSTPRFAFNQPQHF | 17 | TRBJ1-5 | TRBV7-2 | NA | NA
TGCGCCAGCAGCCCCGTCGGGGAAAATCAGCCCCAGCATTTT | CASSPVGENQPQHF | 14 | TRBJ1-5 | TRBV4-1 | NA | NA
TGTGCCAGCACCTGGGTAGGCTACTACGAGCAGTACTTC | CASTWVGYYEQYF | 13 | TRBJ2-7 | TRBV7-2 | NA | many
TGCAGTGCTAACCCGGACGGGGAGGAAAAACTGTTTTTT | CSANPDGEEKLFF | 13 | TRBJ1-4 | TRBV20-1 | NA | NA
TGCAGTGCAACGACTAGCGGAGAAGAGACCCAGTACTTC | CSATTSGEETQYF | 13 | TRBJ2-5 | TRBV20-1 | TRBD2 | NA
TGTGCCACCAGCAGAGGTAGGGGACAGGGAGAACAGCCCCAGCATTTT | CATSRGRGQGEQPQHF | 16 | TRBJ1-5 | TRBV15 | TRBD1 | many
TGCGCCAGCAGCCAAGATCGGGGGGGTACCCAGTACTTC | CASSQDRGGTQYF | 13 | TRBJ2-5 | TRBV4-3 | TRBD2 | NA